The rows below give T cell receptor beta chains drawn from one sample of a study of blood T cell repertoires in COVID-19. TCRdb's table, derived via immunoSEQ multiplex PCR, lists solely in-frame clones and lacks some. Counted here are 190,000 or so clones, about 81% occurring once; the ten biggest clones make up approximately 12%. Material: peripheral blood. All receptors come from a woman of 80 years or more with COVID-19, enrolled during active disease. Each CDR3 is given with its conserved first and last residue. A D gene is named only where the DNA matches it firmly. Size is omitted from some rows. Given values are once, few, many or a class for expanded clones.

TRBD2,TRBV9,TRBJ2-5,-,CASSAWTSVSETQYF,TGTGCCAGCAGCGCCTGGACTAGCGTTTCGGAGACCCAGTACTTC
TRBD1,TRBV5-1,TRBJ1-1,-,CASSLPGQGTSEAFF,TGCGCCAGCAGTTTGCCGGGACAGGGAACCTCTGAAGCTTTCTTT
-,TRBV27,TRBJ1-5,-,CASSFQGNQPQHF,TGTGCCAGCAGTTTCCAGGGCAATCAGCCCCAGCATTTT
TRBD2,TRBV7-2,TRBJ2-7,-,CASSPRGGTSGRGYEQYF,TGTGCCAGCAGCCCCCGGGGAGGGACTAGCGGGAGAGGGTACGAGCAGTACTTC
-,TRBV6-5,TRBJ1-2,-,CASSYSGALRGYGYTF,TGTGCCAGCAGTTACTCAGGAGCATTACGGGGCTATGGCTACACCTTC
-,TRBV6-5,TRBJ1-3,-,CASSYSREPGNTIYF,TGTGCCAGCAGTTACTCGAGGGAACCCGGAAACACCATATATTTT
-,TRBV19,TRBJ2-1,-,CASSIVARSEQFF,TGTGCCAGTAGTATAGTTGCCCGGAGTGAGCAGTTCTTC
TRBD2,TRBV6-5,TRBJ2-2,-,CASSLSGRGGRELFF,TGTGCCAGCAGTTTAAGCGGGAGGGGAGGCAGGGAGCTGTTTTTT
TRBD2,TRBV7-2,TRBJ2-5,-,CASSPGGGGSHETQYF,TGTGCCAGCAGCCCCGGGGGCGGGGGGTCCCATGAGACCCAGTACTTC
-,TRBV28,TRBJ2-7,-,CASSFLAGLEQYF,-
-,TRBV21-1,TRBJ2-7,-,CASSKVTREGYEQYF,TGTGCCAGCAGCAAAGTTACGCGGGAGGGTTACGAGCAGTACTTC
TRBD1,TRBV5-5,TRBJ1-4,once,CASSWTGIGEKLFF,TGTGCCAGCAGCTGGACAGGGATCGGGGAAAAACTGTTTTTT
-,TRBV21-1,TRBJ2-1,-,CASSKASGGPYNEQFF,TGTGCCAGCAGCAAAGCCTCAGGGGGACCTTACAATGAGCAGTTCTTC
TRBD2,TRBV5-1,TRBJ2-1,-,CASSRGLAYNEQFF,TGCGCCAGCAGCCGGGGACTAGCGTACAATGAGCAGTTCTTC
-,TRBV4-1,TRBJ2-2,-,CASSKELVRSRKNTGELFF,TGCGCCAGCAGCAAAGAGCTAGTTAGATCTCGAAAGAACACCGGGGAGCTGTTTTTT
TRBD2,TRBV5-4,TRBJ2-5,-,CASSAGEKETQYF,TGTGCCAGCAGCGCGGGAGAGAAGGAGACCCAGTACTTC
-,TRBV2,TRBJ2-7,-,CASSEDSTYEQYF,TGTGCCAGCAGTGAGGACAGTACCTACGAGCAGTACTTC
TRBD2,TRBV11-2,TRBJ2-1,few,CASSLVFASGQQFF,TGTGCCAGCAGCTTAGTTTTTGCTAGCGGCCAGCAGTTCTTC
TRBD1,TRBV23-1,TRBJ2-7,-,CASSQSRQGFSYEQYF,TGCGCCAGCAGTCAATCCCGACAGGGGTTTTCCTACGAGCAGTACTTC
TRBD1,TRBV7-8,TRBJ2-7,-,CASSLGMPRQGSYEQYF,TGTGCCAGCAGCTTAGGCATGCCGAGACAGGGAAGCTACGAGCAGTACTTC
TRBD2,TRBV3-1/TRBV3-2,TRBJ2-3,once,CASSQTGTSGRNKYTDTQYF,TGTGCCAGCAGCCAGACCGGGACTAGCGGGAGGAACAAATACACAGATACGCAGTATTTT
TRBD2,TRBV30,TRBJ2-1,-,CAWSVGLAGHNEQFF,TGTGCCTGGAGTGTAGGACTAGCGGGCCACAATGAGCAGTTCTTC
-,TRBV27,TRBJ2-7,-,CASSLSGARRSYEQYF,TGTGCCAGCAGTTTATCGGGAGCGAGGAGGTCCTACGAGCAGTACTTC
-,TRBV5-6,TRBJ1-6,-,CASSLGQRNSPLHF,TGTGCCAGCAGCTTAGGTCAGAGGAATTCACCCCTCCACTTT
-,TRBV7-2,TRBJ2-5,few,CASSPAAYQETQYF,TGTGCCAGCAGCCCGGCGGCGTACCAAGAGACCCAGTACTTC
TRBD1,TRBV27,TRBJ1-6,-,CASSPDREGNSPLHF,TGTGCCAGCAGTCCGGACAGGGAGGGAAATTCACCCCTCCACTTT
-,TRBV15,TRBJ2-7,-,CATSRGGGGKGRSYEQYF,TGTGCCACCAGCAGAGGGGGAGGAGGGAAGGGCCGCTCCTACGAGCAGTACTTC
TRBD2,TRBV18,TRBJ2-1,-,CASSPVVAGGGSYNEQFF,TGTGCCAGCTCACCAGTTGTGGCGGGAGGGGGCTCCTACAATGAGCAGTTCTTC
-,TRBV7-9,TRBJ2-5,-,CASLGHVVGGTQYF,TGTGCCAGCTTGGGGCACGTCGTCGGCGGGACCCAGTACTTC
-,TRBV28,TRBJ2-7,-,CASSLDGGVQYF,TGTGCCAGCAGTTTAGACGGAGGGGTGCAGTACTTC
-,TRBV28,TRBJ2-7,few,CASSLWRGGGPYEQYF,TGTGCCAGCAGTTTATGGAGAGGGGGAGGGCCGTACGAGCAGTACTTC
-,TRBV5-1,TRBJ1-2,-,CASSLGAAYGYTF,TGCGCCAGCAGCTTGGGGGCCGCTTATGGCTACACCTTC
-,TRBV5-1,TRBJ2-2,-,CASSWTVNTGELFF,TGCGCCAGCAGCTGGACAGTGAACACCGGGGAGCTGTTTTTT
-,TRBV7-9,TRBJ2-5,-,CASSSQGQETQYF,TGTGCCAGCAGCTCGCAGGGACAAGAGACCCAGTACTTC
-,TRBV27,TRBJ1-5,-,CASSPIGGPGGQPQHF,TGTGCCAGCAGTCCTATCGGGGGCCCGGGGGGTCAGCCCCAGCATTTT
-,TRBV10-3,TRBJ2-1,-,CAISEAISSYNEQFF,TGTGCCATCAGTGAGGCGATAAGCTCCTACAATGAGCAGTTCTTC
TRBD1,TRBV7-9,TRBJ1-1,-,CASKIGQGGNTEAFF,TGTGCCAGCAAAATTGGACAGGGCGGAAACACTGAAGCTTTCTTT
-,TRBV7-8,TRBJ1-2,-,CASSLNSYYGYTF,TGTGCCAGCAGCTTGAACAGCTACTATGGCTACACCTTC
-,TRBV28,TRBJ2-3,-,CASSLWGDTQYF,TGTGCCAGCAGTTTATGGGGCGATACGCAGTATTTT
TRBD1,TRBV3-1/TRBV3-2,TRBJ2-1,-,CASSPPRDRGQGNEQFF,TGTGCCAGCAGCCCCCCCCGGGACAGGGGGCAAGGCAATGAGCAGTTCTTC
TRBD1,TRBV4-2,TRBJ2-3,-,CASTLNPDRPDTQYF,TGTGCCAGCACTCTAAACCCGGACAGGCCAGATACGCAGTATTTT